Sequencing of this T cell receptor (beta chain) was carried out in a study of T cells in Graves' hyperthyroidism and ophthalmopathy. The germline CDR1 and CDR2 sequences are SEHNR and FQNEAQ (reference sequence). Trimming cost V 8 bases and J 4 bases, with 14 bases left between them. The CDR3 extends over 13 amino acids. Authors of the study amplified TCR beta CDR3 regions from RNA transcripts. When the TCR CDR3 underwent first-round RT-PCR, the HTBI primer set was used. From the multiplex PCR reads, TCRdb called clonotypes with MiXCR, one entry per CDR3 protein. The repertoire holds around 300,000 distinct CDR3 sequences, roughly 13% seen once, with roughly 8.2% in the top ten. A few counts support this clonotype.

The sequenced material came from blood. The J gene is TRBJ1-2, the V gene TRBV7-9; a possible D gene is TRBD1 (5 bases). The receptor was derived from a woman aged 40 to 49 with Graves' hyperthyroidism. The CDR3: CASGAWGGYGYTF. CDR3 sequence (DNA): TGTGCCAGCGGGGCCTGGGGGGGCTATGGCTACACCTTC.